This T cell receptor beta chain comes out of a study of blood T cell repertoires in COVID-19. Sequencing was performed with immunoSEQ multiplex PCR; in TCRdb, only in-frame clones are kept and a portion is missing. The sample lists some 200,000 clones, about 90% occurring once. This TCR came from a woman in her twenties or thirties who had recovered from COVID-19. The sample comprised PBMCs or T cells enriched from blood (not recorded which).

The CDR3 sequence is CASSRDRPYEQYF. Here the CDR3 DNA reads TGTGCCAGCAGTAGGGACAGGCCCTACGAGCAGTACTTC. The chain combines TRBV6-5 with TRBJ2-7, with 8 positions matching TRBD1. Trimming took 5 bases from V and 2 from J; bases not matched to a gene: 2. The V gene's germline CDR1 is MNHEY and CDR2 SVGAGI. The CDR3 runs to 13 residues.